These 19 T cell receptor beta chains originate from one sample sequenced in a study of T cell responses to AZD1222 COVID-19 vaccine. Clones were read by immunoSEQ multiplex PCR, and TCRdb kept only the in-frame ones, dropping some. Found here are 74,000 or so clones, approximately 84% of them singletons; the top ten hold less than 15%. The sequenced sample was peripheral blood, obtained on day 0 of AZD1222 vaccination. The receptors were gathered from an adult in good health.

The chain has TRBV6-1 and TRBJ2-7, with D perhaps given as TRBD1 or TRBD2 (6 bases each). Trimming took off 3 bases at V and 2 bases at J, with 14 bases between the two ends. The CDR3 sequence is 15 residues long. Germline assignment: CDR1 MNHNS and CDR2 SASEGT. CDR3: CASSDGGTRTYEQYF. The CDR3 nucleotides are TGTGCCAGCAGTGATGGGGGGACACGGACCTACGAGCAGTACTTC.

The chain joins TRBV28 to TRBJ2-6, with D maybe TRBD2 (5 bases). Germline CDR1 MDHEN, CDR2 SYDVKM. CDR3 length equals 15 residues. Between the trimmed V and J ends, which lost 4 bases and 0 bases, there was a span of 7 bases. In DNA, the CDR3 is TGTGCCAGCAGTTGGACTGCCTCTGGGGCCAACGTCCTGACTTTC. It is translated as CASSWTASGANVLTF.

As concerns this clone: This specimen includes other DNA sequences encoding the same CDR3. Here the CDR3 reads CASRRTGTEAFF. The CDR3 DNA follows: TGTGCCAGCAGGAGGACAGGAACTGAAGCTTTCTTT. The chain uses TRBV27 and TRBJ1-1; 7 bases align to TRBD1. V gave up 6 bases and J gave up 5 bases; unmatched junction bases: 3. The CDR3 totals 12 residues. Germline V lookup: CDR1 MNHEY, CDR2 SMNVEV (reference sequence).

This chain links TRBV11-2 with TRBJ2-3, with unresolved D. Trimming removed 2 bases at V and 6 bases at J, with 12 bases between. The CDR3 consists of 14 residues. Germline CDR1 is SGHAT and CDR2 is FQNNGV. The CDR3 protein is CASSLIQMADTQYF. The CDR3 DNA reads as TGTGCCAGCAGCTTAATCCAAATGGCCGATACGCAGTATTTT.

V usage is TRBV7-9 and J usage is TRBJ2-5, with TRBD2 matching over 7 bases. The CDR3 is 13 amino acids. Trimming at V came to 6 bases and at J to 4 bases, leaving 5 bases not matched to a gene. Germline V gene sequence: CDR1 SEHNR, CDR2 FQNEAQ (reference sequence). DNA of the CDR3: TGTGCCAGCAGTATCGGCGGGGGAGAGACCCAGTACTTC. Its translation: CASSIGGGETQYF. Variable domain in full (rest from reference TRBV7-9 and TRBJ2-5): DTGVSQNPRHKITKRGQNVTFRCDPISEHNRLYWYRQTLGQGPEFLTYFQNEAQLEKSRLLSDRFSAERPKGSFSTLEIQRTEQGDSAMYLCASSIGGGETQYFGPGTRLLVL.

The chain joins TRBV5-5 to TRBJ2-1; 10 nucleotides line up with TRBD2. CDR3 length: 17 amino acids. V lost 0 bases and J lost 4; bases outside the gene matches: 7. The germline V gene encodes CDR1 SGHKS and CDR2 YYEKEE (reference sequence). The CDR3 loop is CASSLVPSGGQYNEQFF. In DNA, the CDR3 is TGTGCCAGCAGCTTGGTCCCTAGCGGGGGACAATACAATGAGCAGTTCTTC.

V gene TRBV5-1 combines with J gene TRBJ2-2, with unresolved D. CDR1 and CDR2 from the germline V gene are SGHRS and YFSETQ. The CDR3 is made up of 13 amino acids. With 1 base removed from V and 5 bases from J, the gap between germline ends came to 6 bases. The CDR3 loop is CASSLLGTGELFF. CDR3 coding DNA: TGCGCCAGCAGCTTGTTGGGGACCGGGGAGCTGTTTTTT.

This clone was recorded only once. The CDR3 region has the DNA TGTGCCAGCAGCTGGGGGGGTGATCCGGATACGCAGTATTTT. It codes for CASSWGGDPDTQYF. The V gene is TRBV9, the J gene TRBJ2-3, with 7 positions matching TRBD2. The length of the CDR3 is 14 residues. CDR1 SGDLS and CDR2 YYNGEE come from the germline V gene. Trimming at V came to 4 bases and at J to 6 bases, leaving 8 bases not matched to a gene.

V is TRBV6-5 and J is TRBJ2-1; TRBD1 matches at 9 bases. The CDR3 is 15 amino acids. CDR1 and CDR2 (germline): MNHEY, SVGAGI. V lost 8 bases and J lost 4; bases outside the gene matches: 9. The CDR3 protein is CASQSWDRAYNEQFF. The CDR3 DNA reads TGTGCCAGCCAATCCTGGGACAGGGCATACAATGAGCAGTTCTTC.

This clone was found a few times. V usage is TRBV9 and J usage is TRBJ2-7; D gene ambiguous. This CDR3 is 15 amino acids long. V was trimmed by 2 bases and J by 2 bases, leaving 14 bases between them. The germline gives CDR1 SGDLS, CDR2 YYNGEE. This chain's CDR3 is CASSVDVGRAYEQYF. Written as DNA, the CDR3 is TGTGCCAGCAGCGTTGACGTAGGGCGCGCCTACGAGCAGTACTTC.

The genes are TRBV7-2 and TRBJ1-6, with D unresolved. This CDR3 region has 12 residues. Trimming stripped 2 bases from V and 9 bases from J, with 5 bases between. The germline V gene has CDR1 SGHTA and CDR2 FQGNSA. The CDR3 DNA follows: TGTGCCAGCAGCTTAACGGGTTCACCCCTCCACTTT. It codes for CASSLTGSPLHF.

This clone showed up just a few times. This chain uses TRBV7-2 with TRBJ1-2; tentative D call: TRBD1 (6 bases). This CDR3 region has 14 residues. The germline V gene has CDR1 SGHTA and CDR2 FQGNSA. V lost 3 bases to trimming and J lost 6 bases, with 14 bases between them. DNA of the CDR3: TGTGCCAGCAGCTTCCGGCGAGGGGGGGATGGCTACACCTTC. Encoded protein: CASSFRRGGDGYTF.

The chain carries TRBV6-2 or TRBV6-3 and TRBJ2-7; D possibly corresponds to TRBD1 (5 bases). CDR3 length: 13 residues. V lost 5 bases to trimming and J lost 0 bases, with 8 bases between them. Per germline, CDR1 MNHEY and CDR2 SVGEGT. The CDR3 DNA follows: TGTGCCAGCAGTGGGGCAGACTCCTACGAGCAGTACTTC. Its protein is CASSGADSYEQYF.

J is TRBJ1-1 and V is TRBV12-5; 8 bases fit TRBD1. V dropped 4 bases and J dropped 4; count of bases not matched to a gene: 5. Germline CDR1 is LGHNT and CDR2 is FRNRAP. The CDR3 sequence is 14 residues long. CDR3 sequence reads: CASGSGQGRTEAFF. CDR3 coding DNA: TGTGCTAGTGGTTCAGGACAGGGACGCACTGAAGCTTTCTTT.

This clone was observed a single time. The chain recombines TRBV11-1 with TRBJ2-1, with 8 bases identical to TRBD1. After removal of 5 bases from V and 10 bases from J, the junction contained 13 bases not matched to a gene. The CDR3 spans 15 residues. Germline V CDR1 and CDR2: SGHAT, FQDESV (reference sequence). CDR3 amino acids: CASSTPGTGGIEQFF. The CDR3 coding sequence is TGTGCCAGCAGCACCCCCGGCACAGGGGGAATCGAGCAGTTCTTC.

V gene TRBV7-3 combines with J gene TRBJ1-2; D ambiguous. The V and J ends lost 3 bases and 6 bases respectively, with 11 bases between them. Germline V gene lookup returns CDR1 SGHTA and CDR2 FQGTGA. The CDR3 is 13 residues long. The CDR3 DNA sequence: TGTGCCAGCAGCTTGGTACACGGAGATGGCTACACCTTC. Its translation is CASSLVHGDGYTF.

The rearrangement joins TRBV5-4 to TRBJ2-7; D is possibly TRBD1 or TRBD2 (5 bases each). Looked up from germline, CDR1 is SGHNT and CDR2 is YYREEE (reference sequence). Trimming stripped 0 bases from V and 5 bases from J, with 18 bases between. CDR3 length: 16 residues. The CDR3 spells CASSLGTRLRGNEQYF. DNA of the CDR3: TGTGCCAGCAGCTTGGGGACAAGACTCAGAGGGAACGAGCAGTACTTC.

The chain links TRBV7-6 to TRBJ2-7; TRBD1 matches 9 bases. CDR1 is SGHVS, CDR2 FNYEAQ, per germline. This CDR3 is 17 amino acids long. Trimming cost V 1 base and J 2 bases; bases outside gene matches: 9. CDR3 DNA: TGTGCCAGCAGCTTAGGAGGGGCCGGGACAGGGACCTACGAGCAGTACTTC. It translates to CASSLGGAGTGTYEQYF.

The DNA for the CDR3 is TGCGCCAGCAGCCCCATCGGGCCCAGACGCTATGGCTACACCTTC. Residues: CASSPIGPRRYGYTF. V usage is TRBV4-1 and J usage is TRBJ1-2; D ambiguous. CDR1 is MGHRA, CDR2 YSYEKL, per germline. The V end was cut by 4 bases, the J end by 4 bases, with 16 bases between. The CDR3 consists of 15 residues.